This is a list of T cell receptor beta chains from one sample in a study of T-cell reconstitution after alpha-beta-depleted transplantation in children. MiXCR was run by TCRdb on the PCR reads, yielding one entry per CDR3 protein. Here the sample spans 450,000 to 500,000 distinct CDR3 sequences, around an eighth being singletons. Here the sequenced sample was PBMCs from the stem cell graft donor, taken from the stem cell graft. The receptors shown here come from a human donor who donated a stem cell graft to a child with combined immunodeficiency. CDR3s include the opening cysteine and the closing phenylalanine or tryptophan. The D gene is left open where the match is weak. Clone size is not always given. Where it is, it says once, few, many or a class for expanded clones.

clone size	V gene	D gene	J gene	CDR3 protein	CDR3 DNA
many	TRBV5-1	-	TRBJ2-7	CASSLEGPHLYEQYF	TGCGCCAGCAGCTTGGAAGGTCCCCACTTATACGAGCAGTACTTC
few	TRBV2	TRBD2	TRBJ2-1	CASSVTSGWNEQFF	TGTGCCAGCAGTGTTACTAGCGGGTGGAATGAGCAGTTCTTC
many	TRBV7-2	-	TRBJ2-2	CASSLVSGEGAGELFF	TGTGCCAGCAGCTTAGTTTCCGGAGAGGGGGCCGGGGAGCTGTTTTTT
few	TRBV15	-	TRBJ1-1	CATSRDLRTQNRAFF	TGTGCCACCAGCAGAGATTTGCGGACTCAAAACCGGGCTTTCTTT
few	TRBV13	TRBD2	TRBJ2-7	CASSPGGVDYEQYF	TGTGCCAGCAGCCCCGGGGGGGTTGACTACGAGCAGTACTTC
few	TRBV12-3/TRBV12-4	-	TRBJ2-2	CASSLRQTGELFF	TGTGCCAGCAGTTTAAGACAAACCGGGGAGCTGTTTTTT
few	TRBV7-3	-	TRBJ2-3	CASSSNLADTQYF	TGTGCCAGCAGCTCTAATCTAGCGGATACGCAGTATTTT
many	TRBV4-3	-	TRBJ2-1	CASSQEGLNSYNEQFF	TGCGCCAGCAGCCAAGAAGGACTCAACTCCTACAATGAGCAGTTCTTC
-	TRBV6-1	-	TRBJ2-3	CASSELQGTIADTQYF	TGTGCCAGCAGTGAACTTCAGGGGACGATCGCAGATACGCAGTATTTT
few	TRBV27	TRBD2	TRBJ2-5	CASSSLAGVPQRYF	TGTGCCAGCAGTTCCCTAGCGGGAGTCCCCCAGCGATACTTC
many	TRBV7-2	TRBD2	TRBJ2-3	CASSLKRRRESTDTQYF	TGTGCCAGCAGCTTAAAGAGGAGGCGGGAGAGCACAGATACGCAGTATTTT
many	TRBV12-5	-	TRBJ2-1	CASGFEETSSYNEQFF	TGTGCTAGTGGTTTTGAAGAGACCAGCTCCTACAATGAGCAGTTCTTC
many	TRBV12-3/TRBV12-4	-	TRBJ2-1	CASSLMAGTDEQFF	TGTGCCAGCAGTTTAATGGCGGGTACCGATGAGCAGTTCTTC
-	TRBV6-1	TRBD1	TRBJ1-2	CASSKTATLNRGVLYGYTF	TGTGCCAGCAGCAAAACCGCGACCCTCAACAGGGGGGTTCTTTATGGCTACACCTTC
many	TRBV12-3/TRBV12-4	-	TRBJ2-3	CASSLVARADTQYF	TGTGCCAGCAGTTTAGTGGCAAGGGCAGATACGCAGTATTTT
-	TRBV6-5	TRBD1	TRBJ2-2	CASSYLTGLAGELFF	TGTGCCAGCAGTTACCTGACAGGGTTGGCCGGGGAGCTGTTTTTT
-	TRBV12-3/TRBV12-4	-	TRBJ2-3	CASSPAGSSTDTQYF	TGTGCCAGCAGTCCCGCAGGCAGTAGCACAGATACGCAGTATTTT
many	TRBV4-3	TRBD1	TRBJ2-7	CASSQDPTGGYEQYF	TGCGCCAGCAGCCAAGATCCCACAGGGGGATACGAGCAGTACTTC
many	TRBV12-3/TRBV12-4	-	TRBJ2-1	CASSRGGNEQFF	TGTGCCAGCAGCCGAGGGGGGAATGAGCAGTTCTTC
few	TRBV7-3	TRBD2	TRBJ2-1	CASSPPGTGGNEQFF	TGTGCCAGCAGCCCCCCCGGGACGGGGGGGAATGAGCAGTTCTTC
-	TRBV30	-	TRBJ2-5	CAWSLGLTQETQYF	TGTGCCTGGTCGTTAGGACTGACCCAGGAGACCCAGTACTTC
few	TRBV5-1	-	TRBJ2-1	CASSLGRPPREEQFF	TGCGCCAGCAGCTTGGGGCGCCCGCCACGCGAGGAGCAGTTCTTC
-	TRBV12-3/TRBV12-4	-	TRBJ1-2	CASSFVPGNGYTF	TGTGCCAGCAGTTTTGTCCCCGGCAATGGCTACACCTTC
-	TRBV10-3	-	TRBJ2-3	CAISETDRPDTQYF	TGTGCCATCAGTGAGACCGACAGGCCGGATACGCAGTATTTT
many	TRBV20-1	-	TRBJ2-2	CSAPLENTGELFF	TGCAGTGCTCCCCTCGAGAACACCGGGGAGCTGTTTTTT
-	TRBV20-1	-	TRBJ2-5	CSADEGTRETQYF	TGCAGTGCCGATGAAGGGACCCGAGAGACCCAGTACTTC
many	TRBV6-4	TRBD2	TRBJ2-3	CASSDQSGGSTDTQYF	TGTGCCAGCAGTGACCAAAGCGGGGGTAGCACAGATACGCAGTATTTT
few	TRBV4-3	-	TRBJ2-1	CASSQGQEAHEQFF	TGCGCCAGCAGCCAAGGACAGGAGGCACATGAGCAGTTCTTC
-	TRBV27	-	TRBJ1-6	CASSTTPGALHF	TGTGCCAGCTCTACTACCCCAGGGGCCCTCCACTTT
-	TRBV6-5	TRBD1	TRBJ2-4	CASSYSSGGIQYF	TGTGCCAGCAGTTACTCGTCAGGGGGCATTCAGTACTTC
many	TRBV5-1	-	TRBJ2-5	CASSLASIPEETQYF	TGCGCCAGCAGCTTGGCTTCCATCCCCGAGGAGACCCAGTACTTC
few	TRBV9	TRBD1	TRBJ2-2	CASSVADGTAGGFTGELFF	TGTGCCAGCAGCGTAGCGGATGGAACGGCAGGGGGCTTCACCGGGGAGCTGTTTTTT
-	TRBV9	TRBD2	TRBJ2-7	CASSVGGLATYEQYF	TGTGCCAGCAGCGTGGGGGGACTAGCGACCTACGAGCAGTACTTC
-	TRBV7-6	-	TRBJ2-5	CASSLVGRTNQETQYF	TGTGCCAGCAGCTTAGTAGGGAGGACCAACCAAGAGACCCAGTACTTC
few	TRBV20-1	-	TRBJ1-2	CSARDLPGGYTF	TGCAGTGCTAGAGATCTTCCCGGGGGCTACACCTTC
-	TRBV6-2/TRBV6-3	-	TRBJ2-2	CASSYVAPRGGELFF	TGTGCCAGCAGTTACGTGGCCCCCCGGGGCGGGGAGCTGTTTTTT
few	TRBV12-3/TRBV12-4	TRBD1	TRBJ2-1	CASSPGTGENEQFF	TGTGCCAGCAGTCCCGGGACAGGGGAGAATGAGCAGTTCTTC
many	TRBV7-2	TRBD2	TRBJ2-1	CASRPGLAGNLNEQFF	TGTGCCAGCAGGCCGGGACTAGCGGGAAATTTGAATGAGCAGTTCTTC
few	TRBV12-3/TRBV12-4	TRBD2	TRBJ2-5	CASSLGSRRGAPDETQYF	TGTGCCAGCAGTTTAGGGTCACGGCGGGGGGCCCCTGACGAGACCCAGTACTTC
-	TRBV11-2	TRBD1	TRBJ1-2	CASSAAGQIIYGYTF	TGTGCCAGCAGCGCCGCGGGACAGATTATCTATGGCTACACCTTC
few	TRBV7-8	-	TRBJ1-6	CASSPRFTKNSPLHF	TGTGCCAGCAGCCCTCGGTTCACCAAGAATTCACCCCTCCACTTT
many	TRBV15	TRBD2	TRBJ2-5	CATSLAGGPQETQYF	TGTGCCACCAGCTTAGCGGGGGGACCTCAAGAGACCCAGTACTTC
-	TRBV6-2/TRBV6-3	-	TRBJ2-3	CASSLPTPGTDTQYF	TGTGCCAGCAGTCTGCCCACTCCGGGGACAGATACGCAGTATTTT
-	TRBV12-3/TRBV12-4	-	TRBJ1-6	CASSPTGEVSPLHF	TGTGCCAGCAGTCCAACAGGCGAAGTTTCACCCCTCCACTTT